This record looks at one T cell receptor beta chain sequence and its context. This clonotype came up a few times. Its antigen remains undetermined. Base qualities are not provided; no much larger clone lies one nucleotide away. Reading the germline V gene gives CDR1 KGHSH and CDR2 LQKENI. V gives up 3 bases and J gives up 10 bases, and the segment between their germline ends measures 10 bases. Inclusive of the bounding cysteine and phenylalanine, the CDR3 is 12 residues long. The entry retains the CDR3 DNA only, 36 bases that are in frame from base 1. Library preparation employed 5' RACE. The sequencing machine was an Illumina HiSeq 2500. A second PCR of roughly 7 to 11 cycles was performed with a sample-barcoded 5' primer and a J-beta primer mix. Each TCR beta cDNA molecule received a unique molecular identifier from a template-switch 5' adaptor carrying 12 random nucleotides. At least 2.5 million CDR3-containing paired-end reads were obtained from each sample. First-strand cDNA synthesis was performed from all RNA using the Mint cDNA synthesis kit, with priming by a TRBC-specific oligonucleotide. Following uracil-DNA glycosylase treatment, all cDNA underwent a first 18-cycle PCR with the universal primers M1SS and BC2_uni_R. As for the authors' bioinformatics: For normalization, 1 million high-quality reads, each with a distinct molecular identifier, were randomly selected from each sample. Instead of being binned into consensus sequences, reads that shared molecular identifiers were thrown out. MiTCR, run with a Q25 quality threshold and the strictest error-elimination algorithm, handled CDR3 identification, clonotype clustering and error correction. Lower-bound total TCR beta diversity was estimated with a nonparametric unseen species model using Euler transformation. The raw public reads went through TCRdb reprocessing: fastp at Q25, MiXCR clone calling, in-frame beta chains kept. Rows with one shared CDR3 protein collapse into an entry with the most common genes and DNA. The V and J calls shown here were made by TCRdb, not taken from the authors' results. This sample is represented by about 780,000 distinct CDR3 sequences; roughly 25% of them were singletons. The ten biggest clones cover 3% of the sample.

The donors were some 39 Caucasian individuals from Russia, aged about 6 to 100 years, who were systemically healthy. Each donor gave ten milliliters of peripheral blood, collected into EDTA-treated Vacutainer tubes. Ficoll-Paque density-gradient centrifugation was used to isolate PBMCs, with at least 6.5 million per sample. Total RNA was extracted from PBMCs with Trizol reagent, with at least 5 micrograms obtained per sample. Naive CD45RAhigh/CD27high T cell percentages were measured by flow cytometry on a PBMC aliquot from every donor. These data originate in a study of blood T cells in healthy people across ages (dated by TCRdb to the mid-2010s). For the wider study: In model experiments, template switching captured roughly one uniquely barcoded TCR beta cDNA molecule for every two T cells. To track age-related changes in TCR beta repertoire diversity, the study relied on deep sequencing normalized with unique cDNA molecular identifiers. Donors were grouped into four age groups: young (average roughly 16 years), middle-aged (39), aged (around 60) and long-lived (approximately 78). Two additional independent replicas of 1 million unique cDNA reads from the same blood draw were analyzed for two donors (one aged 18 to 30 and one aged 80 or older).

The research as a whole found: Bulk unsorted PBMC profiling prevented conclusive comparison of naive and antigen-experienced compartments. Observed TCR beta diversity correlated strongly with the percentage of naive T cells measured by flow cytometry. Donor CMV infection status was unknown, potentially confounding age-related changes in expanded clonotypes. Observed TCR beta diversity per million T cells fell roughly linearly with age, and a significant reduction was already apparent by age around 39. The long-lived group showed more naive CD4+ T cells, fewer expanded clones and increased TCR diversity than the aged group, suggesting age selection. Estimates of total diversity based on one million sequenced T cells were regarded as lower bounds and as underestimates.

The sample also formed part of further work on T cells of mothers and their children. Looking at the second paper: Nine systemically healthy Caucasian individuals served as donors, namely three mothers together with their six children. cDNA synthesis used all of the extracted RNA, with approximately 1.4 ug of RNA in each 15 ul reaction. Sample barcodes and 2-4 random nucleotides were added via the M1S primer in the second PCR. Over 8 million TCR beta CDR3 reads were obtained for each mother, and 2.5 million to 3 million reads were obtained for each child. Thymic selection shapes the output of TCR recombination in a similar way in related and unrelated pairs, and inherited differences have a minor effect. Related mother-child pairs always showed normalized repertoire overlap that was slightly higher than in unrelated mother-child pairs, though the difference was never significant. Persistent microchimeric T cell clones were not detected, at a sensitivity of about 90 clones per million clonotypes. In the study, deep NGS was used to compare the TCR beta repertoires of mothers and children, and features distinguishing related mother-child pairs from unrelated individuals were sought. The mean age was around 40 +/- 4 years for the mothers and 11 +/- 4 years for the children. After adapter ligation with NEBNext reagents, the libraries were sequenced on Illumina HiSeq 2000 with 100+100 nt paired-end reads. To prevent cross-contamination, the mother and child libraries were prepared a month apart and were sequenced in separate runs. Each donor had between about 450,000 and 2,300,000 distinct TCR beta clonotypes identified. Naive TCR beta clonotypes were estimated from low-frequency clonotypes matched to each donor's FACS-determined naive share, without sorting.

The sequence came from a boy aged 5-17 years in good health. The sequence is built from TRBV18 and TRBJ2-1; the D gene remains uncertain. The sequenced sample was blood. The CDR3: CASSPFSVEQFF. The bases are TGTGCCAGCTCACCTTTTTCCGTCGAGCAGTTCTTC.